Sequencing of this T cell receptor (beta chain) was carried out in a study of cytomegalovirus exposure and HLA in healthy donors (dated by TCRdb to 2015 to 2018). Regarding the study in general: In an earlier analysis of 450 to 750 of the donors, 276 Gb of sequence data and 90 million to 130 million unique TCR beta sequences from roughly 200 million T cells were reported. All discovery cohort repertoires had been generated on a single sequencing platform. HLA typing included class I and class II loci at four-digit resolution. Four to six DR-DQ haplotypes were handled as single units for association and clustering because linkage in the cohort was strong. Typing coverage differed by locus: A, B, C, DRB1 and DQB1 were typed in about 620-640 donors, DQA1 in 522, DPA1 in 600 to 610, and DPB1 in just under 490. The genetic ancestry cluster associated with self-reported Caucasian donors included around four fifths of the 398 genotyped donors. The study combined high-throughput TCR immunosequencing, statistical association of individual TCRs with disease status, and machine learning to predict cytomegalovirus infection status. In a later genetic analysis, genome-wide SNP genotypes for about 55% of the roughly 700 donors were used, and that subset was treated as a discovery cohort. In an earlier analysis of over 550 of the donors, high-throughput TCR beta sequencing was used to judge whether each TCR beta V gene segment behaved as functional or pseudogenic. The study profiled the T cell repertoires of 666 subjects by immunosequencing and related them to cytomegalovirus serostatus. Donor age, sex, ethnicity and CMV serostatus were compiled alongside the repertoire data. In the later analysis, no new phenotypic data were used to find candidate immune exposures; instead, reliance was placed on TCR beta sequences and their occurrence across donors. In a later analysis, previously published TCR beta repertoires from 550 to 700 donors were re-analyzed and high-resolution HLA genotyping was added so that TCR occurrence patterns could be studied. Approximately 330 gigabases of sequencing data and 75 million to 85 million unique TCR sequences made up an early release that covered approximately 650 HLA-typed donors. Among 300 to 500 genotyped donors of the cohort, an average of roughly 230,000 unique TCR beta nucleotide sequences was sequenced per donor, of which about 18% were non-productive. The study was designed to test whether signatures of past pathogen exposure could be identified by cataloging public T cell receptors. In addition to the first cohort of approximately 670 subjects, a separate validation cohort of some 120 different subjects was used.

The cohort consisted of 650 to 850 healthy bone marrow donors. At the time of sampling, all cohort members were nominally healthy, though unrecorded immune exposures were likely present. The donor was CMV seropositive and belonged to the group of 250 to 350 seropositive cohort members. Each donor provided a peripheral blood sample, and peripheral blood mononuclear cells were used for TCR beta sequencing. The Qiagen DNeasy Blood Extraction Kit was used to extract genomic DNA from the blood cell samples. Library preparation used the immunoSEQ multiplex PCR assay. A mixture of 60 forward primers for TCR Vbeta segments and 13 reverse primers for TCR Jbeta segments was used in the multiplex PCR. Amplification of the CDR3 region of rearranged TCR beta genes was performed with a multiplex PCR assay on genomic DNA. The amplified TCR beta libraries were sequenced on the Illumina HiSeq System as 87-base-pair reads. The original methods were these. A later analysis tallied about 77 million unique TCR beta chains across the 650 to 750 repertoires, and about 10 million of those chains were shared by two or more donors. To remove PCR and sequencing errors, raw reads were error-corrected and collapsed into unique sequences using a nearest-neighbor algorithm that merged closely related sequences. Alignment of CDR3 sequences to IMGT reference sequences was used to assign V, D and J gene segments. For a sequence to be retained, a match of at least six nucleotides was required to both a V gene segment and a J gene segment. Rearrangements were classified as productive when the CDR3 lacked stop codons and remained in frame with V and J, and all other rearrangements were classified as non-productive. Following IMGT convention, CDR3 was defined as the stretch from the second conserved V-encoded cysteine up to the conserved J-encoded phenylalanine. In an earlier analysis of approximately 500 of the donors, sequences lacking an unambiguous match to a single V gene segment were excluded. An earlier analysis of a few hundred of the donors called V segments functional above 56.7% productive rearrangements and segregating when the between-donor standard deviation exceeded 5%. To diagnose cytomegalovirus status from the catalog of TCR beta chain sequences, a statistical classification framework was built. V and J gene assignment, in a later analysis, came from comparing TCR nucleotide sequences with IMGT/GENE-DB human TR gene sequences. The TCRdist pipeline was used in a later analysis to assign CDR3 sequences and most-parsimonious VDJ recombination scenarios. In a later analysis, each TCR beta chain was defined by its CDR3 amino acid sequence together with its V-gene family, and reads lacking a unique V-gene family were excluded. A later analysis removed nearly 600 highly shared, low-generation-probability nucleotide sequences to deal with suspected cross-contamination and a sequencing artifact. A later analysis calculated a clonal expansion index for each public chain from normalized within-repertoire ranks of inferred template counts. A later analysis computed generation probabilities with a VDJ recombination model fitted to out-of-frame rearrangements, and checked the results against IGoR. Hypergeometric tests were used in a later analysis to score TCR-TCR, TCR-HLA and TCR-CMV co-occurrence, with a repertoire-size bias correction applied to the TCR pairs. A later analysis estimated false discovery rates by permuting HLA or CMV assignments 20 times. A later analysis grouped co-occurring TCRs with DBSCAN, adding TCRdist sequence similarity when clustering within HLA-allele-positive subsets. For co-occurrence clustering, repertoires with fewer than 30,000 or more than 120,000 public chains were excluded, along with a handful of repertoires with anomalous nucleotide sharing. TCRdb's version of the immuneACCESS table is confined to in-frame rearrangements and falls short of the full clone set. An unresolved V gene accounts for under half of the shortfall where checked; the remainder is of unknown origin. Clone size and V and J calls were adopted from that table, with D and trimming inferred from the DNA. The sample profile shows about 60,000 clones; 70% of them were found once. Approximately 19% of the sample comes from the top ten.

This clone was seen a single time. There is no known antigen for this receptor. No qualities accompany the bases; no much larger clone lies one base away. The research as a whole found: In a later analysis, most CMV-associated TCR beta chains were found to appear HLA-restricted, with HLA associations seemingly driven largely by CMV exposure. In a later genetic analysis, a missense DCLRE1C variant was associated with V-gene and J-gene trimming of TCR beta chains, and the association was replicated in an independent cohort. Compared with equally common non-associated chains, HLA-associated TCR beta chains in a later analysis were more clonally expanded and had lower generation probabilities. In vitro tests confirmed that three of the cytomegalovirus-associated TCR beta chains recognize cytomegalovirus antigens. The study listed 150 to 200 TCR beta chains as associated with cytomegalovirus. The classifier was reported to diagnose cytomegalovirus status with high specificity and sensitivity in both the original cohort and the validation cohort. Only TCR beta chains were sequenced in this cohort, and the absence of alpha or paired-chain data limited detectable features. HLA typing was unavailable for some donors at each locus, so association tests used only the typed subset. Compared with the roughly 600-donor mean, donors in an Asian-associated ancestry cluster had fewer N-insertions in productive TCRs, according to a later genetic analysis. Because counts were too low, some 16 rarely observed V segments, including chromosome 9 orphons, were excluded from the earlier analysis of roughly 580 of the donors. When HLA alleles, especially DR and DQ, strongly co-occurred, TCR associations were difficult to assign to individual alleles. Linkage disequilibrium might explain the correlated functional status among segregating V segments, but an unknown experimental factor could not be excluded. In a later analysis, TCR association rates were found to vary across HLA loci, with the most associated TCRs seen for DRB1 alleles and the fewest for HLA-C alleles. It was suggested by the authors that the approach could potentially be generalized to other disease states and immunological phenotypes. Some IMGT-functional V segments, including TRBV6-2 and TRBV6-3, could not be distinguished by the 87-base-pair reads and were therefore excluded. For the cohort, immune exposure information was limited to CMV serostatus. A further reported finding was that TCR beta sequences accurately predicted the HLA-A and HLA-B alleles for most subjects in the first cohort. A cluster of highly shared sequence variants was judged likely to represent a technical artifact of the sequencing pipeline. The presence/absence analyses assumed that sequencing depth was roughly uniform across donors, and that assumption may not be true. According to a later analysis, parvovirus B19, influenza, CMV and Epstein-Barr virus appeared linked to several top co-occurrence clusters. Across donors, most TCR sequences were observed very rarely, whereas some public TCRs were present in many individuals. At a false discovery rate of 0.05, a later analysis linked some 17,000 TCR beta sequences to specific HLA alleles. In an earlier analysis of approximately 590 of the donors, most TCR beta V segments were observed in productive rearrangements about 87% or about 30% of the time, broadly matching IMGT annotations.

The CDR3 runs 15 amino acids, cysteine and phenylalanine included. The retained sequence is limited to the CDR3, 45 bases, with the frame set at the first base. V and J lose 6 bases and 5 bases, and a span of 19 bases separates them. CDR1 SGHVS and CDR2 FNYEAQ were looked up in the germline V gene. The clonotype comes from a woman aged 55 to 70 in good health and CMV-seropositive. Sequences were obtained from PBMCs. The V and J genes are TRBV7-6 and TRBJ2-5; possibly the D gene is TRBD1, per 7 matching bases. The CDR3 region: CASSRDSRGVETQYF. Here is the DNA: TGTGCCAGCAGTAGGGACTCCAGGGGGGTGGAGACCCAGTACTTC.